Shown below are 9 T cell receptor beta chains from a single sample sequenced in a study of response to subunit inactivated influenza vaccine (dated by TCRdb to 2017 to 2018). Libraries came from RT-PCR. Reads for this sample came from an Illumina HiSeq 2500. The public reads were reanalyzed by TCRdb: fastp trimming at Q25, MiXCR alignment, in-frame beta chains only. Here each entry gathers all rows of one CDR3 protein and keeps the most common genes and DNA. The sample table records approximately 290,000 distinct CDR3 sequences; approximately 23% of these occur just once. The ten largest make up 10% of the sample. Here the sequenced sample was PBMCs from blood, taken 21 months after vaccination. The receptors shown here come from a man between 50 and 75 years old who received an inactivated influenza vaccine. Donor details come from another sample of the same person, matched by shared clones.

The genes are TRBV12-3 or TRBV12-4 and TRBJ2-3, with 7 bases that match TRBD2. V lost 5 bases to trimming and J lost 1 base; unmatched junction nucleotides: 6. The CDR3 length is 15 residues. CDR3 residues: CASSTRRGGTDTQYF. CDR3 in DNA: TGTGCCAGCAGTACCCGACGGGGGGGCACAGATACGCAGTATTTT.

This clonotype turned up a few times. The rearrangement links TRBV2 to TRBJ1-5; no clear D gene. Trimming removed 2 bases from V and 3 bases from J, with 8 bases in between. Germline CDR1 reads SNHLY; CDR2 reads FYNNEI. The length of the CDR3 is 14 residues. As DNA, the CDR3 is TGTGCCAGCAGTGAACAACGGTACAATCAGCCCCAGCATTTT. Translating it yields CASSEQRYNQPQHF.

This clonotype has just a few counts. J is TRBJ2-1 and V is TRBV3-1; 7 bases fit TRBD2. This CDR3 has 13 amino acids. Germline V CDR1 and CDR2: LGHDT, YNNKEL (reference sequence). V gave up 3 bases and J gave up 9 bases; unmatched junction bases: 5. The CDR3 loop reads CASSQYGGVEQFF. Written as DNA, the CDR3 is TGTGCCAGCAGCCAGTATGGGGGGGTTGAGCAGTTCTTC.

This sequence joins TRBV11-2 and TRBJ2-7; the D is unclear. The germline V gene encodes CDR1 SGHAT and CDR2 FQNNGV. The CDR3 has 18 amino acids. The V end was cut by 2 bases, the J end by 0 bases, with 20 bases between. The CDR3, as DNA: TGTGCCAGCAGCTTATTCGTCGGGCAGGCCGACCACTCCTACGAGCAGTACTTC. The encoded protein is CASSLFVGQADHSYEQYF.

V is TRBV2 and J is TRBJ2-2; D gene unclear. Germline V CDR1 and CDR2: SNHLY, FYNNEI. The CDR3 totals 13 residues. V was trimmed by 4 bases and J by 4 bases, leaving 7 bases between them. Here the CDR3 reads CASSAMVTGELFF. The CDR3 DNA is TGTGCCAGCAGTGCAATGGTCACCGGGGAGCTGTTTTTT.

For the CDR3, the DNA is TGTGCCAGCAGCTGGCAATCCAGGGCCGGGGAGCTGTTTTTT. Protein sequence: CASSWQSRAGELFF. The V and J genes are TRBV5-8 and TRBJ2-2; a weak D match, TRBD1 (5 bases). The CDR3 covers 14 residues. From germline, CDR1 is SGHTS and CDR2 YDEGEE. V was cut by 3 bases and J by 6 bases, with 12 bases left in between.

This clonotype was seen a few times. The rearrangement uses TRBV18 and TRBJ2-5; no reliable D call. Trimming removed 3 bases at V and 1 base at J, with 9 bases between. The CDR3 extends over 14 amino acids. Germline CDR1 and CDR2: KGHSH and LQKENI. The CDR3 is CASSPTEIQETQYF. As DNA, the CDR3 is TGTGCCAGCTCACCCACGGAGATCCAAGAGACCCAGTACTTC.

This clonotype showed up just a few times. The chain is built from TRBV4-2 and TRBJ2-1; TRBD2 is a possible D gene (5 bases). This CDR3 is 11 amino acids long. Trimming stripped 1 base from V and 10 bases from J, with 5 bases between. Germline V gene lookup returns CDR1 LGHNA and CDR2 YNFKEQ. CDR3 region: CASSQAGEQFF. The CDR3 DNA reads TGTGCCAGCAGCCAAGCGGGGGAGCAGTTCTTC.

V is TRBV5-5 and J is TRBJ1-5, with 12 bases fitting TRBD1. Germline lookup yields CDR1 SGHKS and CDR2 YYEKEE (reference sequence). The J segment lost 6 bases and the V segment lost 1 base, leaving 5 bases of the junction unmatched. The CDR3 spans 16 residues. The CDR3 sequence is CASSLQGQGAGQPQHF. Written as DNA, the CDR3 is TGTGCCAGCAGCTTGCAGGGACAGGGGGCGGGTCAGCCCCAGCATTTT.